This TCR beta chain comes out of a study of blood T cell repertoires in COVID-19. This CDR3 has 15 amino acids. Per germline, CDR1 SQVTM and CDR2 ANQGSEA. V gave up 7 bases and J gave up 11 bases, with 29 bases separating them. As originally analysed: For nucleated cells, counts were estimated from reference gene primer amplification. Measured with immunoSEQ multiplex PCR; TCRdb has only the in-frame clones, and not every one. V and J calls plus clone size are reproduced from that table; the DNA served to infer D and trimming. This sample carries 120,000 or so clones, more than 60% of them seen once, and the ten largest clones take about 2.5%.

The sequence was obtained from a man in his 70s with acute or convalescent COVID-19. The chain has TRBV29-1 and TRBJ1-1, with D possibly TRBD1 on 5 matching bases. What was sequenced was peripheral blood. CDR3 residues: CSAVLVQRGVLRAFF. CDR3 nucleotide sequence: TGCAGCGCTGTGCTGGTTCAGCGGGGGGTTCTTCGGGCTTTCTTT.